Below are 10 T cell receptor beta chains sequenced from a single sample in a study of T cell repertoires in cytomegalovirus infection. MiXCR was run by TCRdb on the reads, yielding one entry per CDR3 protein. Of 510,000 or so distinct CDR3 sequences in the sample, about 30% are singletons; the top ten hold roughly 13%. Sample: PBMCs. The receptors come from a human donor in good health (CMV status not recorded). Some clones in this sample may be carry-over from other donors' samples.

The CDR3 DNA follows: TGTGCCAGACAGAGGGCTGACTATGGCTACACCTTC. Translation: CARQRADYGYTF. The rearrangement uses TRBV2 and TRBJ1-2, with no clear D. This CDR3 comprises 12 residues. V was trimmed by 9 bases and J by 3 bases, leaving 11 bases between them. Germline-derived CDR1 and CDR2 are SNHLY and FYNNEI.

This clonotype has a handful of counts. A clone one base away is much larger, so this may be a read error. The chain uses TRBV6-6 and TRBJ2-5; D perhaps matches TRBD1 (6 bases). The germline V and J ends were trimmed by 4 bases and 2 bases, with 11 bases remaining between them. Germline CDR1 and CDR2: MNHNY and SVGAGI (reference sequence). The CDR3 runs to 14 residues. CDR3 in DNA: TGTGCCAGCAGTTTCCCGGACAGACAAGAGACCCAGTACTTC. Translating it yields CASSFPDRQETQYF.

J is TRBJ2-3 and V is TRBV28; D remains unclear. This CDR3 comprises 12 residues. Germline lookup yields CDR1 MDHEN and CDR2 SYDVKM. The V end was cut by 3 bases, the J end by 6 bases, with 7 bases between. CDR3 residues: CASSFGWDTQYF. As DNA, the CDR3 is TGTGCCAGCAGTTTCGGTTGGGATACGCAGTATTTT. The variable domain in full, with the rest retrieved from reference TRBV28 and TRBJ2-3, is DVKVTQSSRYLVKRTGEKVFLECVQDMDHENMFWYRQDPGLGLRLIYFSYDVKMKEKGDIPEGYSVSREKKERFSLILESASTNQTSMYLCASSFGWDTQYFGPGTRLTVL.

This clonotype appeared many times. The chain combines TRBV6-2 or TRBV6-3 with TRBJ2-5, with D unresolved. The CDR3 covers 15 residues. The germline CDR1 and CDR2 sequences are MNHEY and SVGEGT. Trimming left V 0 bases short and J 2 bases short, with 10 bases between. As DNA, the CDR3 is TGTGCCAGCAGTTACTCGAAGTACGATCAAGAGACCCAGTACTTC. This gives the protein CASSYSKYDQETQYF.

This clonotype was observed many times. The V and J genes are TRBV27 and TRBJ1-5; TRBD1 is a possible D gene (6 bases). The CDR3 contains 14 residues. Germline CDR1 reads MNHEY; CDR2 reads SMNVEV (reference sequence). V was cut by 5 bases and J by 6 bases, with 14 bases left in between. DNA for the CDR3: TGTGCCAGCAGTACCTACAGGGATAGTCAGCCCCAGCATTTT. It yields the protein CASSTYRDSQPQHF.

This clonotype was observed at least ten times. The V and J genes are TRBV7-2 and TRBJ2-1, with TRBD2 matching 7 bases. Trimming took 5 bases from V and 9 from J; bases not matched to a gene: 13. Germline V gene data show CDR1 as SGHTA and CDR2 as FQGNSA. There are 15 residues in the CDR3. The CDR3 coding sequence is TGTGCCAGCAGCCCTCAAATCGGCGGGAGCTCTGAGCAGTTCTTC. This codes for CASSPQIGGSSEQFF.

This clonotype was recorded a few times. The V and J genes are TRBV28 and TRBJ2-1; 12 nucleotides line up with TRBD2. Germline CDR1 and CDR2: MDHEN and SYDVKM. The junction had 20 bases not matched to a gene; V was cut back by 6 bases and J by 8 bases. The CDR3 covers 19 residues. CDR3 sequence reads: CASSLGRLAGGPRWYEQFF. For the CDR3, the DNA is TGTGCCAGCAGCCTAGGGCGGCTAGCGGGAGGGCCTAGGTGGTATGAGCAGTTCTTC.

The rearrangement uses TRBV28 and TRBJ1-6, with 9 bases fitting TRBD1. CDR3 size: 15 residues. V lost 4 bases and J lost 9; bases outside the gene matches: 7. Germline V lookup: CDR1 MDHEN, CDR2 SYDVKM. In DNA, the CDR3 is TGTGCCAGCAGTTCGAGGACAGGGGTGGGTTCACCCCTCCACTTT. Amino acids: CASSSRTGVGSPLHF.

The gene calls are TRBV6-2 or TRBV6-3 and TRBJ1-1; TRBD1 might be the D (6 bases). The V and J ends lost 0 bases and 2 bases respectively, with 10 bases between them. This CDR3 is built from 15 residues. Germline V gene data show CDR1 as MNHEY and CDR2 as SVGEGT. CDR3 bases: TGTGCCAGCAGTTACTCAGGGGGGTCAAACACTGAAGCTTTCTTT. This encodes CASSYSGGSNTEAFF.

Only a few counts were recorded for this clonotype. The chain links TRBV7-9 to TRBJ2-5; weak D call: TRBD1 (6 bases). The CDR3 length is 15 residues. V lost 2 bases to trimming and J lost 1 base, with 11 bases between them. From germline, CDR1 is SEHNR and CDR2 FQNEAQ (reference sequence). CDR3 sequence: CASSLNPDSQETQYF. The CDR3 nucleotides read TGTGCCAGCAGCTTAAATCCGGACAGCCAAGAGACCCAGTACTTC.